Listed below are T cell receptor beta chains from one sample, sequenced in a study of shared clonotypes between healthy human individuals. Assay used: immunoSEQ multiplex PCR; TCRdb lists only in-frame clones, some missing. The data contain roughly 2.1 million clones, 85% to 95% of them singletons. The sample taken for sequencing was naive CD8+ T cells from PBMCs. The receptors were gathered from a man between 18 and 35 years old in good health. Some clones in this sample may be carry-over from other donors' samples. The CDR3 runs from the conserved cysteine through the conserved F or W. The D gene is left open where the match is weak. Rows may omit the clone size; those that give it use once, few, many or a size class.

CDR3 DNA,CDR3 protein,D gene,CDR3 length,clone size,J gene,V gene
TGTGCCAGCAGCTCCCTCGGGTATAGCATAGATACGCAGTATTTT,CASSSLGYSIDTQYF,-,15,once,TRBJ2-3,TRBV7-6
TGTGCCAGCAGCCATCGACAGCGTGCAACTAATGAAAAACTGTTTTTT,CASSHRQRATNEKLFF,-,16,-,TRBJ1-4,TRBV14
TGTGCCAGCAGTTTATGGGGGGCGCACACTGAAGCTTTCTTT,CASSLWGAHTEAFF,-,14,few,TRBJ1-1,TRBV27
TGCGCCAGCAGCCCAAGATTAGGGTCGACTAACTATGGCTACACCTTC,CASSPRLGSTNYGYTF,-,16,-,TRBJ1-2,TRBV4-1
TGTGCCAGCAGCTTGTTTGGATACTTGGGGGGGAAGGAGAACGAGCAGTACTTC,CASSLFGYLGGKENEQYF,TRBD2,18,-,TRBJ2-7,TRBV7-9
TGCAGCGTTGACACTCAAGCCACTAGCGGGAGGCGGGGTGGAGATACGCAGTATTTT,CSVDTQATSGRRGGDTQYF,TRBD2,19,once,TRBJ2-3,TRBV29-1
TGTGCCAGCAGTGAATGGGACAGGGAAGAAGCTTTCTTT,CASSEWDREEAFF,TRBD1,13,-,TRBJ1-1,TRBV25-1
TGCGCCAGCAGCCAAGTTCCACTGGATCGAGAGACCCAGTACTTC,CASSQVPLDRETQYF,-,15,-,TRBJ2-5,TRBV4-1
TGTGCCAGCAGCTTGGGGGGGGCCGGGTGGAGCGGACCAGAGACCCAGTACTTC,CASSLGGAGWSGPETQYF,-,18,-,TRBJ2-5,TRBV28
TGTGCTACAGGGTACACTGAAGCTTTCTTT,CATGYTEAFF,-,10,-,TRBJ1-1,TRBV19
TGTGCCAGCAGCTTACAAATTAGGACAGGGTGGGAGAACACTGAAGCTTTCTTT,CASSLQIRTGWENTEAFF,TRBD1,18,once,TRBJ1-1,TRBV7-2